Listed here is a single T cell receptor beta chain. Antigen unknown. These data originate in a study of a mutant IDH1 vaccine in newly diagnosed glioma. Clones were sequenced by immunoSEQ multiplex PCR, and TCRdb holds only the in-frame ones, with some missing. The sample shows tens of thousands of clones, 75% to 85% of them seen only once. CDR1 is MNHNY and CDR2 is SVGAGI in the germline V gene (reference sequence). The V end lost 6 bases, the J end lost 3 bases, and 9 bases lay between the germline ends. CDR3 length: 12 amino acids. Specified time point: week 47, end of study. Doses comprised 300 ug of mutant IDH1 20-mer peptide each, plus topical imiquimod.

This sequence joins TRBV6-6 and TRBJ2-7; tentative D call: TRBD1 (5 bases). The TCR sequence derives from a man aged 40-49 years with glioma. The specimen was PBMCs, collected from a glioma patient whose treatment included an IDH1 peptide vaccine. The CDR3 reads CASRRQLYEQYF. The CDR3 DNA follows: TGTGCCAGCAGAAGACAGCTCTACGAGCAGTACTTC.